Listed below are T cell receptor beta chains from one sample, sequenced in a study of T-cell memory formation after mild COVID-19. TCRdb itself ran the 5' RACE reads through MiXCR, one entry per CDR3 protein. The sample has about 240,000 distinct CDR3 sequences; approximately 9% are singletons. The sequencing input was PBMCs or a T cell subset sorted from them (not recorded which). All receptors derive from a man between 18 and 29 years old who had mild COVID-19 (a few samples of this study predate the infection). Cell type and time point are not known. CDR3s include the opening cysteine and the closing phenylalanine or tryptophan. Fields, in order: clone size, D gene, V gene, J gene, CDR3 protein, CDR3 DNA. The D gene is left open where the match is weak. The size of a clone is reported for some rows only, either as once, few or many, or as a class for expanded clones.

abundance: few; d_gene: .; v_gene: TRBV7-9; j_gene: TRBJ2-7; CDR3aa: CASTYLERDTDEQYF; CDR3nt: TGTGCCAGCACCTATCTTGAGAGGGATACTGACGAGCAGTACTTC
abundance: .; d_gene: .; v_gene: TRBV3-1; j_gene: TRBJ2-5; CDR3aa: CASSRGLTGRRETQYF; CDR3nt: TGTGCCAGCAGCCGGGGACTGACAGGGAGGAGAGAGACCCAGTACTTC
abundance: .; d_gene: .; v_gene: TRBV4-1; j_gene: TRBJ2-7; CDR3aa: CASSKYGPSYEQYF; CDR3nt: TGCGCCAGCAGTAAGTATGGCCCTTCCTACGAGCAGTACTTC
abundance: once; d_gene: .; v_gene: TRBV10-2; j_gene: TRBJ2-7; CDR3aa: CASRTVYEQYF; CDR3nt: TGCGCCAGCAGGACAGTCTACGAGCAGTACTTC
abundance: few; d_gene: .; v_gene: TRBV6-5; j_gene: TRBJ2-7; CDR3aa: CASSYSGPDSYEQYF; CDR3nt: TGTGCCAGCAGTTACTCGGGGCCCGATTCCTACGAGCAGTACTTC
abundance: many; d_gene: .; v_gene: TRBV5-1; j_gene: TRBJ1-1; CDR3aa: CASSLAPDSNTEAFF; CDR3nt: TGCGCCAGCAGCTTGGCTCCGGACAGCAACACTGAAGCTTTCTTT
abundance: .; d_gene: .; v_gene: TRBV20-1; j_gene: TRBJ2-2; CDR3aa: CSASTGGPTGELFF; CDR3nt: TGCAGTGCTAGTACCGGGGGGCCAACCGGGGAGCTGTTTTTT
abundance: many; d_gene: .; v_gene: TRBV7-6; j_gene: TRBJ2-5; CDR3aa: CASSPGRETQYF; CDR3nt: TGTGCCAGCAGTCCTGGTCGAGAGACCCAGTACTTC
abundance: many; d_gene: .; v_gene: TRBV5-1; j_gene: TRBJ2-5; CDR3aa: CASSLATGIQETQYF; CDR3nt: TGCGCCAGCAGCTTGGCCACAGGGATTCAAGAGACCCAGTACTTC
abundance: few; d_gene: .; v_gene: TRBV28; j_gene: TRBJ2-7; CDR3aa: CASSLIEGPGEQYF; CDR3nt: TGTGCCAGCAGTTTAATCGAGGGGCCAGGGGAGCAGTACTTC
abundance: few; d_gene: .; v_gene: TRBV20-1; j_gene: TRBJ1-3; CDR3aa: CSARPDGPSGNTIYF; CDR3nt: TGCAGTGCTAGACCTGACGGACCTTCTGGAAACACCATATATTTT
abundance: many; d_gene: .; v_gene: TRBV12-3/TRBV12-4; j_gene: TRBJ1-1; CDR3aa: CASSLLNGEAFF; CDR3nt: TGTGCCAGCAGTTTATTAAATGGTGAAGCTTTCTTT
abundance: few; d_gene: TRBD1; v_gene: TRBV5-1; j_gene: TRBJ2-3; CDR3aa: CASSPRRGQGGTDTQYF; CDR3nt: TGCGCCAGCAGCCCCCGAAGGGGACAGGGGGGAACAGATACGCAGTATTTT
abundance: .; d_gene: .; v_gene: TRBV6-5; j_gene: TRBJ1-5; CDR3aa: CASSYSNTNQPQHF; CDR3nt: TGTGCCAGCAGTTACTCGAACACCAATCAGCCCCAGCATTTT
abundance: many; d_gene: .; v_gene: TRBV20-1; j_gene: TRBJ1-5; CDR3aa: CSSQSGGRGNQPQHF; CDR3nt: TGCAGCTCCCAGTCCGGGGGAAGAGGCAATCAGCCCCAGCATTTT
abundance: few; d_gene: .; v_gene: TRBV7-8; j_gene: TRBJ2-1; CDR3aa: CASSLISGGREQFF; CDR3nt: TGTGCCAGCAGCTTAATAAGCGGCGGGCGGGAGCAGTTCTTC
abundance: few; d_gene: .; v_gene: TRBV4-2; j_gene: TRBJ2-1; CDR3aa: CASSQDLRSSYNEQFF; CDR3nt: TGTGCCAGCAGCCAAGATTTGAGGAGCTCCTACAATGAGCAGTTCTTC
abundance: few; d_gene: .; v_gene: TRBV7-2; j_gene: TRBJ2-2; CDR3aa: CASSRDGRITGELFF; CDR3nt: TGTGCCAGCAGCCGTGACGGACGCATCACCGGGGAGCTGTTTTTT
abundance: .; d_gene: TRBD2; v_gene: TRBV29-1; j_gene: TRBJ2-2; CDR3aa: CSVESLAGRGGTGELFF; CDR3nt: TGCAGCGTTGAATCTCTAGCGGGCCGGGGGGGCACCGGGGAGCTGTTTTTT
abundance: .; d_gene: .; v_gene: TRBV18; j_gene: TRBJ2-3; CDR3aa: CASSPTVIEDTQYF; CDR3nt: TGTGCCAGCTCACCGACGGTTATTGAAGATACGCAGTATTTT
abundance: .; d_gene: .; v_gene: TRBV29-1; j_gene: TRBJ2-5; CDR3aa: CSVSNQETQYF; CDR3nt: TGCAGCGTTTCTAACCAAGAGACCCAGTACTTC
abundance: few; d_gene: .; v_gene: TRBV4-3; j_gene: TRBJ1-4; CDR3aa: CASSQDLGRGTNEKLFF; CDR3nt: TGCGCCAGCAGCCAAGATCTAGGACGGGGAACTAATGAAAAACTGTTTTTT
abundance: many; d_gene: TRBD2; v_gene: TRBV4-3; j_gene: TRBJ2-7; CDR3aa: CASSQDPSGGYEQYF; CDR3nt: TGCGCCAGCAGCCAAGACCCTAGCGGAGGCTACGAGCAGTACTTC
abundance: .; d_gene: .; v_gene: TRBV25-1; j_gene: TRBJ1-2; CDR3aa: CATKRRFYGYTF; CDR3nt: TGTGCCACCAAAAGAAGGTTCTATGGCTACACCTTC
abundance: .; d_gene: .; v_gene: TRBV30; j_gene: TRBJ2-7; CDR3aa: CAWSVLAGRSYEQYF; CDR3nt: TGTGCCTGGAGTGTACTGGCAGGGAGGTCCTACGAGCAGTACTTC
abundance: .; d_gene: .; v_gene: TRBV5-6; j_gene: TRBJ2-1; CDR3aa: CASSLGPISYNEQFF; CDR3nt: TGTGCCAGCAGCTTAGGGCCGATCTCCTACAATGAGCAGTTCTTC
abundance: .; d_gene: .; v_gene: TRBV7-2; j_gene: TRBJ1-2; CDR3aa: CASSLVWGGNYGYTF; CDR3nt: TGTGCCAGCAGCCTCGTCTGGGGGGGTAACTATGGCTACACCTTC
abundance: few; d_gene: TRBD1; v_gene: TRBV5-1; j_gene: TRBJ2-5; CDR3aa: CASSGQGGLETQYF; CDR3nt: TGCGCCAGCTCGGGACAGGGGGGTTTGGAGACCCAGTACTTC
abundance: .; d_gene: .; v_gene: TRBV21-1; j_gene: TRBJ1-1; CDR3aa: CASSKVGENTEAFF; CDR3nt: TGTGCCAGCAGCAAAGTCGGGGAAAACACTGAAGCTTTCTTT
abundance: many; d_gene: .; v_gene: TRBV3-1; j_gene: TRBJ2-5; CDR3aa: CASSHKGGWATETQYF; CDR3nt: TGTGCCAGCAGCCACAAAGGCGGCTGGGCAACAGAGACCCAGTACTTC
abundance: few; d_gene: .; v_gene: TRBV6-5; j_gene: TRBJ1-1; CDR3aa: CASSYEGMRTEAFF; CDR3nt: TGTGCCAGCAGTTATGAGGGTATGAGGACTGAAGCTTTCTTT
abundance: few; d_gene: .; v_gene: TRBV6-7; j_gene: TRBJ1-4; CDR3aa: CASRRELEEKLFF; CDR3nt: TGTGCCAGCCGCCGGGAATTGGAGGAAAAACTGTTTTTT
abundance: many; d_gene: .; v_gene: TRBV20-1; j_gene: TRBJ1-5; CDR3aa: CSATPSPWKSNQPQHF; CDR3nt: TGCAGTGCTACCCCAAGCCCGTGGAAAAGCAATCAGCCCCAGCATTTT
abundance: .; d_gene: TRBD2; v_gene: TRBV6-2/TRBV6-3; j_gene: TRBJ2-7; CDR3aa: CASSRRGGEQYF; CDR3nt: TGTGCCAGCAGCCGACGGGGGGGCGAGCAGTACTTC
abundance: many; d_gene: TRBD2; v_gene: TRBV5-1; j_gene: TRBJ2-3; CDR3aa: CASSLGLAGADTQYF; CDR3nt: TGCGCCAGCAGCTTGGGACTAGCGGGGGCAGATACGCAGTATTTT
abundance: many; d_gene: .; v_gene: TRBV6-5; j_gene: TRBJ1-1; CDR3aa: CASSYSTHPLLNTEAFF; CDR3nt: TGTGCCAGCAGTTACTCGACTCACCCCCTCTTGAACACTGAAGCTTTCTTT
abundance: few; d_gene: .; v_gene: TRBV7-9; j_gene: TRBJ1-1; CDR3aa: CASSLDIAPEAFF; CDR3nt: TGTGCCAGCAGCCTCGACATTGCTCCTGAAGCTTTCTTT
abundance: .; d_gene: .; v_gene: TRBV24-1; j_gene: TRBJ2-6; CDR3aa: CATSDSRAGANVLTF; CDR3nt: TGTGCCACCAGTGATAGTAGGGCTGGGGCCAACGTCCTGACTTTC
abundance: .; d_gene: .; v_gene: TRBV7-2; j_gene: TRBJ2-3; CDR3aa: CASSWQEADTQYF; CDR3nt: TGTGCCAGCAGCTGGCAGGAGGCAGATACGCAGTATTTT
abundance: few; d_gene: .; v_gene: TRBV11-2; j_gene: TRBJ2-6; CDR3aa: CASSLAGVHVLTF; CDR3nt: TGTGCCAGCAGCTTAGCAGGGGTGCACGTCCTGACTTTC
abundance: few; d_gene: TRBD2; v_gene: TRBV6-5; j_gene: TRBJ2-5; CDR3aa: CASSYSGGVQETQYF; CDR3nt: TGTGCCAGCAGTTACAGCGGGGGCGTACAAGAGACCCAGTACTTC
abundance: few; d_gene: .; v_gene: TRBV7-8; j_gene: TRBJ2-7; CDR3aa: CASSDRDGSYEQYF; CDR3nt: TGTGCCAGCAGCGACCGGGACGGCTCCTACGAGCAGTACTTC
abundance: few; d_gene: .; v_gene: TRBV27; j_gene: TRBJ1-1; CDR3aa: CASSDYAYTEAFF; CDR3nt: TGTGCCAGCAGTGATTACGCTTACACTGAAGCTTTCTTT
abundance: few; d_gene: TRBD2; v_gene: TRBV14; j_gene: TRBJ2-1; CDR3aa: CASSPTSGGTIYNEQFF; CDR3nt: TGTGCCAGCAGCCCGACTAGCGGGGGAACTATCTACAATGAGCAGTTCTTC
abundance: .; d_gene: TRBD1; v_gene: TRBV6-5; j_gene: TRBJ1-1; CDR3aa: CASSYGDRVQAFF; CDR3nt: TGTGCCAGCAGTTACGGAGACAGGGTCCAAGCTTTCTTT
abundance: few; d_gene: TRBD2; v_gene: TRBV3-1; j_gene: TRBJ2-1; CDR3aa: CASSQGTSESEQFF; CDR3nt: TGTGCCAGCAGCCAGGGAACTAGCGAGAGTGAGCAGTTCTTC
abundance: .; d_gene: .; v_gene: TRBV5-1; j_gene: TRBJ2-7; CDR3aa: CASSRTGQSSYEQYF; CDR3nt: TGCGCCAGCAGCCGCACAGGACAGAGCTCCTACGAGCAGTACTTC
abundance: many; d_gene: TRBD2; v_gene: TRBV11-2; j_gene: TRBJ2-3; CDR3aa: CASSSWTSRATDTQYF; CDR3nt: TGTGCCAGCAGCTCCTGGACTAGCCGAGCCACAGATACGCAGTATTTT
abundance: .; d_gene: .; v_gene: TRBV10-3; j_gene: TRBJ2-3; CDR3aa: CAISEPNSDTQYF; CDR3nt: TGTGCCATCAGTGAGCCAAACTCGGATACGCAGTATTTT
abundance: .; d_gene: TRBD2; v_gene: TRBV7-2; j_gene: TRBJ2-3; CDR3aa: CASNPSGGVRADTQYF; CDR3nt: TGTGCCAGCAACCCTAGCGGGGGGGTTCGAGCAGATACGCAGTATTTT
abundance: few; d_gene: .; v_gene: TRBV12-3/TRBV12-4; j_gene: TRBJ2-5; CDR3aa: CASSLEGWPQETQYF; CDR3nt: TGTGCCAGCAGTTTGGAGGGGTGGCCTCAAGAGACCCAGTACTTC
abundance: many; d_gene: .; v_gene: TRBV11-2; j_gene: TRBJ2-1; CDR3aa: CASSLGGSSYNEQFF; CDR3nt: TGTGCCAGCAGCTTGGGGGGTTCTTCCTACAATGAGCAGTTCTTC
abundance: many; d_gene: .; v_gene: TRBV7-8; j_gene: TRBJ2-2; CDR3aa: CASQDANTGELFF; CDR3nt: TGTGCCAGTCAGGACGCGAACACCGGGGAGCTGTTTTTT
abundance: .; d_gene: TRBD1; v_gene: TRBV6-6; j_gene: TRBJ1-1; CDR3aa: CASSYNPGDSKKAFF; CDR3nt: TGTGCCAGCAGTTACAACCCGGGGGACAGTAAAAAAGCTTTCTTT
abundance: many; d_gene: TRBD2; v_gene: TRBV7-9; j_gene: TRBJ2-5; CDR3aa: CASSRGGGLETQYF; CDR3nt: TGTGCCAGCAGCCGCGGGGGGGGCTTGGAGACCCAGTACTTC